Described below is a single T cell receptor beta chain sequence and its context. The antigen remains unidentified. The sample holds other DNA sequences that translate to the same CDR3. The PCR made use of 60 Vbeta and 13 Jbeta primers. Some clones are missing from TCRdb's copy, which holds only in-frame ones; the method was immunoSEQ multiplex PCR. The data contain some 180,000 clones, 70% to 85% of them singletons. The CDR3 spans 12 residues. Germline V lookup: CDR1 MNHEY, CDR2 SVGAGI. Between the trimmed V and J ends, which lost 2 bases and 7 bases, there was a span of 8 bases. The data originate from a study of cytomegalovirus exposure and HLA in healthy donors. Study results and caveats: Immune exposure data for these donors was limited to CMV serostatus. Using a false discovery rate of 0.05, a later analysis showed that 15,000 to 20,000 TCR beta sequences were associated with HLA alleles.

The sequence came from a girl aged 2 to 10 in good health and CMV-seropositive. Specimen: PBMCs. The chain has TRBV6-5 and TRBJ1-1; no reliable D call. CDR3 in DNA: TGTGCCAGCAGTTACCGGGGTGGTGAAGCTTTCTTT. This gives the protein CASSYRGGEAFF.